The 6 T cell receptor beta chains in this list originate from one sample, sequenced in a study. TCRdb used MiXCR to reprocess the 5' RACE reads, holding one entry per CDR3 protein. Seen here are about 62,000 distinct CDR3 sequences, almost 30% observed once, and the top ten hold 2% to 2.5%. Material for sequencing was tumor-infiltrating naive CD4+ T cells sorted from the breast tumor. The subset denotes: naive CD4+ T cells, CD4+CD45RA+CD25-. These receptors all stem from a female donor with breast cancer.

Comment on this clonotype: Given a much more abundant clone one base away, this may be a read error. This rearrangement joins TRBV20-1 to TRBJ2-7; TRBD2 agrees at 8 bases. Germline values: CDR1 DFQATT, CDR2 SNEGSKA (reference sequence). There are 15 residues in the CDR3. Unmatched junction bases numbered 7, after V lost 3 bases and J lost 0 bases. The CDR3 DNA is TGCAGTGCTAGGTCCACTAGCGGATACTCCTACGAGCAGTACTTC. It encodes CSARSTSGYSYEQYF.

This clonotype has only a few counts. This chain connects TRBV4-2 to TRBJ2-1; D possibly corresponds to TRBD2 (6 bases). This CDR3 has 17 amino acids. The V end was cut by 0 bases, the J end by 8 bases, with 20 bases between. The germline gives CDR1 LGHNA, CDR2 YNFKEQ. CDR3 in amino acids: CASSQEVVGGAVYEQFF. The CDR3 nucleotides are TGTGCCAGCAGCCAAGAAGTGGTGGGGGGAGCAGTATATGAGCAGTTCTTC.

The table lists this clonotype with many counts. V is TRBV4-1 and J is TRBJ2-7, with 11 bases matching TRBD2. Germline V CDR1 and CDR2: MGHRA, YSYEKL. V gave up 3 bases and J gave up 10 bases; unmatched junction bases: 11. The CDR3 covers 15 residues. The CDR3 DNA sequence: TGCGCCAGCAGCCACCCCGGGACTAGCGGTAGCTACCAGTACTTC. Amino acid sequence: CASSHPGTSGSYQYF.

V is TRBV9 and J is TRBJ2-2; D is undetermined. V dropped 0 bases and J dropped 3 bases, with 6 bases sitting between them. This CDR3 contains 14 residues. Germline V gene sequence: CDR1 SGDLS, CDR2 YYNGEE. In DNA, the CDR3 is TGTGCCAGCAGCGTAGCTTATGACACCGGGGAGCTGTTTTTT. This gives the protein CASSVAYDTGELFF.

V gene TRBV5-1 combines with J gene TRBJ2-1, with 9 positions matching TRBD1. Losses at the gene ends were 0 bases for V and 7 bases for J; bases not matched to a gene: 2. This CDR3 has 14 amino acids. Germline CDR1 SGHRS, CDR2 YFSETQ. CDR3 coding DNA: TGCGCCAGCAGCTTGGAACAGGGGGCAAATGAGCAGTTCTTC. This gives the protein CASSLEQGANEQFF.

The V and J genes are TRBV5-1 and TRBJ1-2; D unclear. Germline lookup yields CDR1 SGHRS and CDR2 YFSETQ. Trimming stripped 2 bases from V and 0 bases from J, with 14 bases between. This CDR3 has 16 amino acids. CDR3 residues: CASSLTTDGSNYGYTF. In DNA, the CDR3 is TGCGCCAGCAGCTTAACCACGGACGGTTCTAACTATGGCTACACCTTC.